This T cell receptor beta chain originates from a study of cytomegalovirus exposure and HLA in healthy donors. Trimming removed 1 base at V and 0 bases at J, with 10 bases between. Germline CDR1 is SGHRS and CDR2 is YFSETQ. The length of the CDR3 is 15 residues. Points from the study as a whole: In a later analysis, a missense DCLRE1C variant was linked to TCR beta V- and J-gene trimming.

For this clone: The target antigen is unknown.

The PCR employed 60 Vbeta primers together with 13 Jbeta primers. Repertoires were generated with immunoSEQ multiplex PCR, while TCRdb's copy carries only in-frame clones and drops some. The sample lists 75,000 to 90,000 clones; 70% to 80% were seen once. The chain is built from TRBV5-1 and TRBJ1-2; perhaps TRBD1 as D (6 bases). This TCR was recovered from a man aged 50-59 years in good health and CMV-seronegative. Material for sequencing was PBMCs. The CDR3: CASSLSGDANYGYTF. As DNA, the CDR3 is TGCGCCAGCAGCTTGTCAGGGGACGCTAACTATGGCTACACCTTC.